This entry is about one TCR beta chain. The ends were cut back, 6 bases at V and 1 base at J, with 15 bases in the middle. CDR3 length: 15 residues. Per germline, CDR1 SEHNR and CDR2 FQNEAQ (reference sequence). Attachment of unique molecular identifiers was made to individual cDNA molecules. One entry per CDR3 protein results from TCRdb running MiXCR on the 5' RACE reads. The sample includes around 86,000 distinct CDR3 sequences, roughly 14% of them seen just once. The data were taken from a study of early T cells in non-severe SARS-CoV-2 infection. Turning to the study itself: Chains stayed unpaired after sequencing of bulk RNA from unsorted whole blood.

This chain connects TRBV7-9 to TRBJ1-1; possible D gene TRBD1, 5 bases. Sequences were obtained from whole blood. The source is an adult who was a healthcare worker with PCR-confirmed SARS-CoV-2 infection or an uninfected control (not recorded which). CDR3 sequence reads: CASRSTGTTNTEAFF. CDR3 nucleotide sequence: TGTGCCAGCAGGTCCACAGGTACAACGAACACTGAAGCTTTCTTT.